The 8 T cell receptor beta chains listed next were all sequenced from one sample in a study of cytomegalovirus exposure and HLA in healthy donors. The PCR made use of 60 Vbeta and 13 Jbeta primers. Sequenced by immunoSEQ multiplex PCR; TCRdb stores in-frame clones only, minus some. The data hold roughly 120,000 clones, with about 81% observed a single time. The sample taken for sequencing was PBMCs. Every receptor here comes from a woman between 35 and 50 years old in good health and CMV-seropositive.

The CDR3 is CASIRRTGGAYGYTF. As DNA, the CDR3 is TGTGCCAGCATCCGACGCACAGGGGGCGCGTATGGCTACACCTTC. The gene calls are TRBV6-6 and TRBJ1-2; 9 nucleotides agree with TRBD1. Germline V CDR1 and CDR2: MNHNY, SVGAGI (reference sequence). V was pared by 7 bases and J by 5 bases, with 11 bases of the junction left unmatched. There are 15 residues in the CDR3.

This clone was seen once. V usage is TRBV29-1 and J usage is TRBJ2-7; 8 bases match TRBD2. Germline CDR1 SQVTM, CDR2 ANQGSEA. Trimming cost V 4 bases and J 3 bases; bases outside gene matches: 11. The CDR3 covers 15 residues. CDR3 protein: CSVGYSGRILYEQYF. The CDR3 DNA reads TGCAGCGTTGGGTACAGCGGGAGAATTCTCTACGAGCAGTACTTC.

This clone was detected a few times. V and J are TRBV5-1 and TRBJ1-6, with a possible D match to TRBD1 (6 bases). The CDR3 totals 17 residues. Germline V gives CDR1 SGHRS, CDR2 YFSETQ. V gave up 0 bases and J gave up 7 bases, with 17 bases separating them. CDR3 DNA: TGCGCCAGCAGCTTGGAGGGGCGAGGGACATCCAATTCACCCCTCCACTTT. This sequence encodes CASSLEGRGTSNSPLHF.

This chain uses TRBV7-2 with TRBJ1-2; TRBD1 matches 9 bases. The germline V gene has CDR1 SGHTA and CDR2 FQGNSA. The junction had 8 bases not matched to a gene; V was cut back by 5 bases and J by 4 bases. This CDR3 is 15 amino acids long. The CDR3 here is CASSQTGTGSYGYTF. CDR3 DNA sequence: TGTGCCAGCAGCCAAACCGGGACAGGGAGCTATGGCTACACCTTC.

In the case of this clone: This specimen includes other DNA sequences encoding the same CDR3. The V call is TRBV9, the J call TRBJ2-7; D perhaps matches TRBD1 (5 bases). Germline V lookup: CDR1 SGDLS, CDR2 YYNGEE. CDR3 length: 13 amino acids. Trimming shortened V by 2 bases and J by 2 bases, and 8 bases separated the two germline ends. The CDR3 nucleotides are TGTGCCAGCAGCGTGGGGCAGACCTACGAGCAGTACTTC. It encodes CASSVGQTYEQYF.

This sequence joins TRBV7-6 and TRBJ1-2; a possible D gene is TRBD1 (5 bases). The germline V gene has CDR1 SGHVS and CDR2 FNYEAQ. The V and J ends lost 1 base and 8 bases respectively, with 14 bases between them. The CDR3 loop spans 14 amino acids. DNA of the CDR3: TGTGCCAGCAGCTTAGGCCCAGCGGGGACCGGCTACACCTTC. Residues: CASSLGPAGTGYTF.

This clone was seen just once. This chain connects TRBV2 to TRBJ1-2; a weak D match, TRBD1 (5 bases). V shed 1 base and J shed 4 bases, with 7 bases lying between them. CDR3 size: 13 residues. Germline V gives CDR1 SNHLY, CDR2 FYNNEI. The CDR3 is CASSEGQPYGYTF. The CDR3 DNA follows: TGTGCCAGCAGTGAAGGACAGCCCTATGGCTACACCTTC.

The CDR3 DNA reads TGTGCCAGCAGCTCCCCCCTAGCGGGGTTCGCAGATACGCAGTATTTT. It yields the protein CASSSPLAGFADTQYF. The chain combines TRBV7-2 with TRBJ2-3, with 9 positions matching TRBD2. The CDR3 totals 16 residues. Per germline, CDR1 SGHTA and CDR2 FQGNSA. Trimming removed 4 bases from V and 4 bases from J; junction bases left unmatched: 9.